This TCR beta chain stems from a study of identical twins' blood T cells. This clonotype has just one count. Its antigen is not known. TCRdb re-analysed the 5' RACE reads in MiXCR, keeping a single row per CDR3 protein. The sample carries 300,000 to 400,000 distinct CDR3 sequences, more than 25% recorded once. Study-level results: Shared CDR3 clonotype counts between two donors mainly tracked the product of their cloneset sizes, twins included. Twin similarity might stem from environmental factors, not only genetics.

Specimen: PBMCs. The TCR sequence derives from a woman aged 18-55 years in good health.

CDR3 in DNA: TGCAGTGCTCCCCGGCGGACTGAGCAGTTCTTC. Protein: CSAPRRTEQFF. V gene TRBV20-1 combines with J gene TRBJ2-1, with D hard to call. This CDR3 contains 11 residues. Looked up from germline, CDR1 is DFQATT and CDR2 is SNEGSKA (reference sequence). V shed 5 bases and J shed 9 bases, with 11 bases lying between them.